Following are 9 T cell receptor beta chains from one sample sequenced in a study of early T cells in non-severe SARS-CoV-2 infection. TCRdb independently ran MiXCR on the 5' RACE reads; one entry per CDR3 protein. The table lists tens of thousands of distinct CDR3 sequences, roughly 10% of them singletons. The sequencing input was whole blood. These receptors were taken from an adult who was a healthcare worker with PCR-confirmed SARS-CoV-2 infection or an uninfected control (not recorded which).

Many counts were recorded for this clonotype. CDR3 amino acids: CSVEGLVRGAISSTEAFF. In nucleotides, the CDR3 is TGCAGCGTTGAAGGTTTGGTTAGGGGCGCGATTTCCTCCACTGAAGCTTTCTTT. The gene calls are TRBV29-1 and TRBJ1-1, with TRBD1 as a possible D gene (5 bases). This CDR3 contains 18 residues. V was trimmed by 1 base and J by 4 bases, leaving 25 bases between them. Germline loops: CDR1 SQVTM, CDR2 ANQGSEA.

This clonotype was recorded a few times. The chain employs TRBV19 and TRBJ2-6; no definite D call. CDR1 and CDR2 (germline): LNHDA, SQIVND (reference sequence). CDR3 length equals 18 residues. V gave up 3 bases and J gave up 1 base, with 16 bases separating them. This CDR3 reads CASSIKGTSQSGANVLTF. The CDR3 DNA follows: TGTGCCAGTAGTATTAAGGGTACGTCGCAATCTGGGGCCAACGTCCTGACTTTC.

This clonotype was seen a few times. The rearrangement joins TRBV12-3 or TRBV12-4 to TRBJ2-3; D gene unclear. The CDR3 runs 15 residues. V lost 0 bases, J lost 4 bases, and 11 bases lay in between. The chain's CDR3 is CASSLAAPWADTQYF. CDR3 DNA sequence: TGTGCCAGCAGTTTAGCGGCCCCCTGGGCAGATACGCAGTATTTT.

This clonotype was found many times. V gene TRBV6-5 combines with J gene TRBJ1-1; possibly TRBD1 for D (5 bases). CDR3 length equals 16 residues. The V gene's germline CDR1 is MNHEY and CDR2 SVGAGI. Trimming took 0 bases from V and 0 from J, leaving 11 bases between them. CDR3 sequence: CASSYSGTEMNTEAFF. For the CDR3, the DNA is TGTGCCAGCAGTTACTCCGGGACGGAGATGAACACTGAAGCTTTCTTT.

This clonotype was seen at least ten times. CDR3 region: CASSYEMSAPAYGYTF. The CDR3 DNA reads as TGTGCCAGCAGTTACGAGATGTCGGCACCGGCATATGGCTACACCTTC. The J gene is TRBJ1-2, the V gene TRBV6-5; D is unclear. This CDR3 is built from 16 residues. V lost 2 bases to trimming and J lost 5 bases, with 18 bases between them. CDR1 and CDR2 (germline): MNHEY, SVGAGI.

In nucleotides, the CDR3 is TGTGCCAGCAGCCAGATACGGAGGAATGAAAAACTGTTTTTT. Translating gives CASSQIRRNEKLFF. This chain uses TRBV7-2 with TRBJ1-4; D unclear. The CDR3 is 14 residues long. The germline CDR1 and CDR2 sequences are SGHTA and FQGNSA. V was pared by 5 bases and J by 5 bases, with 12 bases between. Full variable domain (remainder filled in from reference TRBV7-2 and TRBJ1-4): GAGVSQSPSNKVTEKGKDVELRCDPISGHTALYWYRQSLGQGLEFLIYFQGNSAPDKSGLPSDRFSAERTGGSVSTLTIQRTQQEDSAVYLCASSQIRRNEKLFFGSGTQLSVL.

This clonotype has ten or more counts. The CDR3 reads CASTLKETQYF. CDR3 coding DNA: TGCGCCAGCACTCTCAAAGAGACCCAGTACTTC. The chain is built from TRBV5-1 and TRBJ2-5; D remains ambiguous. V was clipped by 6 bases and J by 3 bases, with 6 bases between them. This CDR3 has 11 residues. The germline V gene has CDR1 SGHRS and CDR2 YFSETQ.

This chain joins TRBV10-2 and TRBJ2-1; D ambiguous. Germline lookup yields CDR1 WSHSY and CDR2 SAAADI. V was clipped by 0 bases and J by 7 bases, with 10 bases between them. The CDR3 extends over 14 amino acids. This CDR3 reads CASSESPAVNEQFF. CDR3 nucleotides: TGCGCCAGCAGTGAGTCGCCGGCGGTTAATGAGCAGTTCTTC.

In its sample, this clonotype was seen many times. The rearrangement links TRBV7-2 to TRBJ2-7, with D maybe TRBD2 (6 bases). Germline V lookup: CDR1 SGHTA, CDR2 FQGNSA. The ends were cut back, 1 base at V and 5 bases at J, with 15 bases in the middle. The CDR3 contains 15 residues. The CDR3 DNA reads TGTGCCAGCAGCTTAGTTTTCCTTGGAGGGAACGAGCAGTACTTC. Translation: CASSLVFLGGNEQYF.